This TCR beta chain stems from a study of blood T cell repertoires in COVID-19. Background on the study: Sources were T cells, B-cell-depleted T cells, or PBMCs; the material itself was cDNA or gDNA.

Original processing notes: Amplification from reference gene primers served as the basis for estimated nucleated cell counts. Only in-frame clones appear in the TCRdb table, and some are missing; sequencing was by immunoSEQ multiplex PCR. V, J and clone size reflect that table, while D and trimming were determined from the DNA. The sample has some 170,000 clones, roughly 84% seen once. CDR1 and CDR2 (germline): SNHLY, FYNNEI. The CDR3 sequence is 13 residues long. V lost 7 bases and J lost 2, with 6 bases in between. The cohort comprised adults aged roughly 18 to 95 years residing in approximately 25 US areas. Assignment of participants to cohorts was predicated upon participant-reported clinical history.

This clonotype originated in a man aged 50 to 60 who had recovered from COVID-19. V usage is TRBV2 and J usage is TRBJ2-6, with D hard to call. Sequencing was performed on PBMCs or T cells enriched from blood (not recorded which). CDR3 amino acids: CASINTGANVLTF. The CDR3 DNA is TGTGCCAGCATTAATACTGGGGCCAACGTCCTGACTTTC.